The text below deals with one TCR beta chain. No antigen is known for it. Incorporated into the TCR beta cDNA libraries were unique molecular identifiers, which served to reduce PCR and sequencing biases. TCRdb recomputed calls from the PCR reads with MiXCR, one row per CDR3 protein. The sample includes roughly 800,000 distinct CDR3 sequences, roughly 58% of them seen just once. The germline CDR1 and CDR2 sequences are SGHKS and YYEKEE (reference sequence). The CDR3 totals 20 residues. The J segment lost 0 bases and the V segment lost 4 bases, leaving 19 bases of the junction unmatched. The data are from a study of post-analysis software for immune sequencing data. Study conclusions and caveats: TRBV5-6, TRBV5-1 and TRBV20-1 were among several TRBV segments more frequent in patients than controls.

The sequencing sample was made of blood. The chain recombines TRBV5-5 with TRBJ2-1; 7 bases line up with TRBD2. The sequence was obtained from a girl aged 5-17 years with multiple sclerosis. CDR3 protein: CASSPEQAGIGRPSYNEQFF. CDR3 DNA sequence: TGTGCCAGCAGCCCGGAACAAGCGGGAATAGGCAGACCCTCCTACAATGAGCAGTTCTTC.